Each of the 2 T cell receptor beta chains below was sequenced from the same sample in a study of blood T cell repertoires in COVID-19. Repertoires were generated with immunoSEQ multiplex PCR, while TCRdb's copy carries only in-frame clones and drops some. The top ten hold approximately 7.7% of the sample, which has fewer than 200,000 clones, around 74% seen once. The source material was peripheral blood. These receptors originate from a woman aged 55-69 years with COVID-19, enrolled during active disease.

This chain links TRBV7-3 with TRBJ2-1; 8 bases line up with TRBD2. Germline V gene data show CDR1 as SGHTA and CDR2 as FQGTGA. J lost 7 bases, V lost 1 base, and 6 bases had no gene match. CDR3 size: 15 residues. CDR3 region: CASSLRAGVENEQFF. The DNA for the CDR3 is TGTGCCAGCAGCTTAAGAGCGGGAGTAGAGAATGAGCAGTTCTTC.

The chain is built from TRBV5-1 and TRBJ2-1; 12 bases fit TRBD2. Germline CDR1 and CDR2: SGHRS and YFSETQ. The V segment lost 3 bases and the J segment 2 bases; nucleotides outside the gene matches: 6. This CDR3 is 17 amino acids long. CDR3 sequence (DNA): TGCGCCAGCAGCTCAGGACTAGCGGGGTCCCCCTACAATGAGCAGTTCTTC. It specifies CASSSGLAGSPYNEQFF.